These 6 T cell receptor beta chains came from one sample sequenced in a study of blood T cells in healthy people across ages. Combining a sample-barcoded 5' primer with a J-beta primer mix, a second PCR ran for roughly 7 to 11 cycles. A single record per CDR3 protein comes from TCRdb applying MiXCR to the 5' RACE reads. The sample contains 720,000 or so distinct CDR3 sequences, 40% to 45% of which appear only once. The material sequenced was blood. The origin of the receptors is a man older than 75 in good health.

This rearrangement joins TRBV27 to TRBJ2-4; 8 bases map to TRBD2. The J call is doubtful: the DNA matches TRBJ2-7 better. The length of the CDR3 is 13 residues. Germline V CDR1 and CDR2: MNHEY, SMNVEV (reference sequence). CDR3 in amino acids: CASSERGLYEQYF. The CDR3 DNA follows: TGTGCCAGCAGCGAGCGGGGGCTCTACGAGCAGTACTTC.

The chain recombines TRBV12-3 or TRBV12-4 with TRBJ2-1; 12 nucleotides match TRBD2. This CDR3 contains 16 residues. Losses at the gene ends were 6 bases for V and 0 bases for J; bases not matched to a gene: 3. Written as DNA, the CDR3 is TGTGCCAGCAGGACTAGCGGGAGTAACTCCTACAATGAGCAGTTCTTC. Translated, it gives CASRTSGSNSYNEQFF.

The chain recombines TRBV6-1 with TRBJ1-4; D uncertain. V lost 5 bases, J lost 8 bases, and 12 bases lay in between. This CDR3 has 13 residues. Germline V gene lookup returns CDR1 MNHNS and CDR2 SASEGT. The CDR3 DNA sequence: TGTGCCAGCAGTCCCCAAGGAGGAGAAAAACTGTTTTTT. Protein sequence: CASSPQGGEKLFF.

The chain couples TRBV6-2 or TRBV6-3 to TRBJ2-6; 13 bases line up with TRBD2. V lost 5 bases and J lost 1; bases outside the gene matches: 2. There are 17 residues in the CDR3. Per germline, CDR1 MNHEY and CDR2 SVGEGT. The chain's CDR3 is CASSGLAGESGANVLTF. The CDR3 DNA follows: TGTGCCAGCAGTGGACTAGCGGGAGAATCTGGGGCCAACGTCCTGACTTTC.

The chain couples TRBV14 to TRBJ2-3; possibly TRBD1 for D (6 bases). Between the trimmed V and J ends, which lost 1 base and 9 bases, there was a span of 11 bases. The germline V gene encodes CDR1 SGHDN and CDR2 FVKESK. CDR3 size: 13 residues. The CDR3 sequence is CASSQAGQGTQYF. CDR3 coding DNA: TGTGCCAGCAGCCAAGCCGGGCAGGGGACGCAGTATTTT.

This clonotype was seen only a few times. The rearrangement uses TRBV14 and TRBJ2-3; 8 nucleotides agree with TRBD2. The germline V gene encodes CDR1 SGHDN and CDR2 FVKESK. CDR3 length: 16 residues. V was clipped by 1 base and J by 0 bases; unmatched bases: 3. This CDR3 is CASSQGSGASTDTQYF. DNA for the CDR3: TGTGCCAGCAGCCAAGGTAGCGGGGCTAGCACAGATACGCAGTATTTT.